This paragraph reports one TCR beta chain. Sequenced by immunoSEQ multiplex PCR; TCRdb stores in-frame clones only, minus some. This table has some 64,000 clones, around 87% appearing once. The data were taken from a study of technical replicates of blood from a handful of donors. This CDR3 is 12 amino acids long. Germline values: CDR1 SEHNR, CDR2 FQNEAQ (reference sequence). V gave up 2 bases and J gave up 9 bases, with 11 bases separating them. The chain joins TRBV7-9 to TRBJ2-7; a weak D match, TRBD2 (5 bases). This TCR was recovered from a human donor in good health. Some clones in this sample may be carry-over from other donors' samples. The sample comprised PBMCs. This CDR3 reads CASSLSSGGQYF. CDR3 coding DNA: TGTGCCAGCAGCTTAAGTTCCGGAGGGCAGTACTTC.